Reported below is one TCR beta chain. The data derive from a study of blood T cell repertoires in COVID-19. Across the whole study: The United States, Italy and Spain supplied acute and convalescent COVID-19 samples. The cDNA or gDNA used as material had been derived from T cells, B-cell-depleted T cells, or PBMCs.

Libraries were prepared by immunoSEQ multiplex PCR; TCRdb keeps only in-frame clonotypes and omits some of them. The sample comprises 95,000 to 110,000 clones, around 90% of which are singletons, and roughly 4.9% rests with the top ten. Germline trimming cut 6 bases from V and 5 bases from J; bases unmatched to any gene: 7. The CDR3 spans 16 residues. Germline CDR1 reads ENHRY; CDR2 reads SYGVKD. The sequencing input was peripheral blood. This TCR derives from a man aged 35-49 years with active or convalescent COVID-19. The V and J genes are TRBV10-3 and TRBJ2-3; 14 positions match TRBD2. CDR3 residues: CAISDYGLAGGDTQYF. DNA for the CDR3: TGTGCCATCAGCGATTACGGACTAGCGGGGGGAGATACGCAGTATTTT.